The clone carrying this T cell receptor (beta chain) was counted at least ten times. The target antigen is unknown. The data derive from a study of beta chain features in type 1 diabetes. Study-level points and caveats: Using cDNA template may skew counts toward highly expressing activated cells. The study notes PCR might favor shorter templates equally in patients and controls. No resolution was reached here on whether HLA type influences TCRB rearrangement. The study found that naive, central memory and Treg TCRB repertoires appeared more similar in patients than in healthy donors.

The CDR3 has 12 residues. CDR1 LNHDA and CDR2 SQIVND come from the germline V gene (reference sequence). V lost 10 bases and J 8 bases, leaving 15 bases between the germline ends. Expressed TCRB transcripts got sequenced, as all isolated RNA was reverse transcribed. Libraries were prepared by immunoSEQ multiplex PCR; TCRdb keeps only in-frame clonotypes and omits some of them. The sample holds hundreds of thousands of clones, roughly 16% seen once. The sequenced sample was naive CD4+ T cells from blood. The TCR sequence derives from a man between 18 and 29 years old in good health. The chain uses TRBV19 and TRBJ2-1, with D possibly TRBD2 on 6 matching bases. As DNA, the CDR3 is TGTGCCACTAGGCCGGGACTTGATGAGCAGTTCTTC. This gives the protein CATRPGLDEQFF.